A selection of T cell receptor beta chains follows, all from one sample in a study of a mutant IDH1 vaccine in newly diagnosed glioma. TCRdb keeps only in-frame clones here, not all; method: immunoSEQ multiplex PCR. The table has more than 20,000 clones, 79% seen once. These receptors are not linked to any known antigen. The starting material was PBMCs, obtained from a glioma patient whose treatment included an IDH1 peptide vaccine. These receptors all come from a man aged 35 to 55 with glioma. The CDR3 runs from the conserved cysteine through the conserved F or W. The D gene is left open where the match is weak. The listing skips clone size in some rows; elsewhere it reads once, few, many or a size class.

TRBV29-1	few	TRBJ1-1	-	CSVVGQTNTEAFF	TGCAGCGTTGTTGGCCAGACCAACACTGAAGCTTTCTTT
TRBV29-1	-	TRBJ1-2	-	CSVVSLGYGYTF	TGCAGCGTTGTTTCCCTCGGCTATGGCTACACCTTC
TRBV6-1	-	TRBJ1-1	-	CASSERPSNTEAFF	TGTGCCAGCAGTGAAAGACCGTCGAACACTGAAGCTTTCTTT
TRBV6-1	-	TRBJ2-1	TRBD2	CASSEEASGSGEQFF	TGTGCCAGCAGTGAAGAGGCTAGCGGGAGCGGTGAGCAGTTCTTC
TRBV6-5	-	TRBJ1-3	-	CASSYSQRGYGNTIYF	TGTGCCAGCAGTTACTCCCAGCGGGGATATGGAAACACCATATATTTT
TRBV4-3	-	TRBJ1-5	-	CASSQDGRYNQPQHF	TGCGCCAGCAGCCAAGATGGCAGATACAATCAGCCCCAGCATTTT
TRBV18	-	TRBJ2-2	TRBD1	CASSPNGQGGNTGELFF	TGTGCCAGCTCACCAAATGGACAGGGAGGAAACACCGGGGAGCTGTTTTTT
TRBV19	-	TRBJ1-3	-	CASSIRGGAGNTIYF	TGTGCCAGTAGTATCCGCGGTGGGGCTGGAAACACCATATATTTT
TRBV6-5	-	TRBJ2-3	TRBD2	CASRSGLAGTDTQYF	TGTGCCAGCAGATCCGGACTAGCGGGGACAGATACGCAGTATTTT
TRBV11-3	-	TRBJ1-1	-	CASSPNRAGNTEAFF	TGTGCCAGCAGCCCAAACAGGGCAGGAAACACTGAAGCTTTCTTT
TRBV19	-	TRBJ1-1	TRBD1	CAISRTGMNTEAFF	TGTGCCATCTCAAGGACAGGAATGAACACTGAAGCTTTCTTT
TRBV6-5	few	TRBJ1-1	-	CASSFDSLNTEAFF	TGTGCCAGCAGTTTCGACAGCTTGAACACTGAAGCTTTCTTT
TRBV18	-	TRBJ2-5	-	CASSPEQGVETQYF	TGTGCCAGCTCACCGGAACAGGGAGTGGAGACCCAATACTTC
TRBV28	-	TRBJ2-3	-	CASGPNLRADTQYF	TGTGCCAGCGGGCCAAATCTGCGGGCAGATACGCAGTATTTT
TRBV28	-	TRBJ2-7	-	CASRLQGSYEQYF	TGTGCCAGCAGGCTGCAGGGAAGTTACGAGCAGTACTTC
TRBV5-4	-	TRBJ2-2	-	CASSLEILAGELFF	TGTGCCAGCAGCTTGGAGATACTAGCCGGGGAGCTGTTTTTT
TRBV2	-	TRBJ1-5	TRBD1	CASRAGTANNQPQHF	TGTGCCAGCAGAGCCGGGACAGCGAACAATCAGCCCCAGCATTTT
TRBV28	-	TRBJ2-1	-	CASSFRVPNEQFF	TGTGCCAGCAGTTTCAGGGTTCCCAATGAGCAGTTCTTC
TRBV20-1	-	TRBJ2-1	-	CSAREAAEQFF	TGCAGTGCTAGAGAAGCGGCTGAGCAGTTCTTC
TRBV5-8	-	TRBJ1-5	-	CASSLRLNSNRPQHF	TGTGCCAGCAGCTTGAGACTGAATAGCAATCGGCCCCAGCATTTT
TRBV19	-	TRBJ2-7	-	CASSIGQAPLNDEQYF	TGTGCCAGTAGTATAGGGCAGGCCCCACTTAACGACGAGCAGTACTTC
TRBV5-5	-	TRBJ1-1	TRBD1	CASSTRTGGGTEAFF	TGTGCCAGCAGCACCAGGACAGGGGGCGGAACTGAAGCTTTCTTT
TRBV7-6	-	TRBJ2-7	-	CASSPSTGFHEQYF	TGTGCCAGCAGCCCCTCGACGGGTTTCCACGAGCAGTACTTC
TRBV7-9	-	TRBJ2-5	-	CASSPRQAQWAQYF	TGTGCCAGCAGCCCCCGACAGGCACAGTGGGCCCAGTACTTC
TRBV7-9	once	TRBJ2-5	-	CASSWRQQETQYF	TGTGCCAGCAGCTGGAGACAACAAGAGACCCAGTACTTC
TRBV30	-	TRBJ2-7	TRBD1	CAWSGGQAPYEQYF	TGTGCCTGGAGTGGGGGACAGGCCCCCTACGAGCAGTACTTC
TRBV29-1	few	TRBJ1-2	TRBD1	CSVRDRLIGGYTF	TGCAGCGTCCGGGACAGGTTAATCGGTGGCTACACCTTC
TRBV5-1	-	TRBJ2-7	-	CASSNPQGRSYEQYF	TGCGCCAGCAGCAACCCTCAAGGGCGGTCCTACGAGCAGTACTTC
TRBV11-3	-	TRBJ1-5	-	CASSLDGNQPQHF	TGTGCCAGCAGCTTAGATGGGAATCAGCCCCAGCATTTT
TRBV7-7	few	TRBJ2-5	-	CASSPGTSVGQYF	TGTGCCAGCAGCCCCGGGACCTCCGTGGGGCAGTACTTC
TRBV13	-	TRBJ2-2	-	CASRPQTRAGELFF	TGTGCCAGCAGACCCCAGACTAGGGCCGGGGAGCTGTTTTTT
TRBV4-3	-	TRBJ2-1	TRBD2	CASSQDLGLAVYNEQFF	TGCGCCAGCAGCCAAGATCTGGGACTAGCGGTCTACAATGAGCAGTTCTTC